Here is one T cell receptor beta chain with its context. Its antigen is not identified. This record comes from a study of cytomegalovirus exposure and HLA in healthy donors. The CDR3 has 16 amino acids. Germline CDR1 LNHDA, CDR2 SQIVND (reference sequence). With 2 bases clipped from V and 9 bases from J, the junction kept 7 bases outside the gene matches. General study findings and limits: A later analysis linked a missense variant in DCLRE1C to the trimming of TCR beta V and J genes. The study flagged some 180 TCR beta chains as cytomegalovirus-associated.

60 Vbeta and 13 Jbeta primers were used in PCR. Sequencing used immunoSEQ multiplex PCR; TCRdb keeps in-frame clones, though not all of them. The sample has tens of thousands of clones, more than 75% seen once; the top ten hold approximately 10%. Sequenced material: PBMCs. The chain links TRBV19 to TRBJ2-1, with 13 bases aligning to TRBD2. The origin of this receptor is a young man in good health and CMV-seropositive. CDR3 sequence reads: CASSITGLAGEVEQFF. The CDR3 nucleotides read TGTGCCAGTAGTATAACAGGACTAGCGGGAGAGGTTGAGCAGTTCTTC.